This entry lists 21 T cell receptor beta chains sequenced from one sample in a study of read filtering for tumor transcriptome and immune sequencing. The library was built from roughly 400 ng RNA with molecular barcoded adaptors for alpha/delta and beta/gamma chains. TCRdb re-derived calls from the reads in MiXCR, one entry per CDR3 protein. The repertoire holds 39,000 or so distinct CDR3 sequences, 14% seen once, with 6.5% to 8.5% in the top ten. The sequenced sample was a population of CD138-negative cells sorted from bone marrow. These receptor sequences come from a donor at least 40 years old with multiple myeloma.

Ten or more counts support this clonotype. The chain is built from TRBV7-3 and TRBJ2-5; D is unclear. Per germline, CDR1 SGHTA and CDR2 FQGTGA. The CDR3 spans 14 residues. V was clipped by 4 bases and J by 5 bases, with 14 bases between them. CDR3 sequence: CASSSRTSRETQYF. The CDR3, as DNA: TGTGCCAGCAGCTCCCGGACCTCCCGCGAGACCCAGTACTTC. The whole variable domain, filled in from reference TRBV7-3 and TRBJ2-5, reads GAGVSQTPSNKVTEKGKYVELRCDPISGHTALYWYRQSLGQGPEFLIYFQGTGAADDSGLPNDRFFAVRPEGSVSTLKIQRTERGDSAVYLCASSSRTSRETQYFGPGTRLLVL.

This clonotype was picked up many times. This chain connects TRBV19 to TRBJ2-2; D is possibly TRBD1 (6 bases). Germline-derived CDR1 and CDR2 are LNHDA and SQIVND (reference sequence). This CDR3 is 12 amino acids long. Trimming stripped 8 bases from V and 7 bases from J, with 11 bases between. CDR3: CASRQVVGELFF. DNA of the CDR3: TGTGCCAGTCGACAGGTGGTCGGGGAGCTGTTTTTT.

As to this clonotype: It is likely a read error, because the conserved phenylalanine at the end of the CDR3 is missing. This sequence joins TRBV29-1 and TRBJ2-3; unclear D gene. CDR3 size: 12 residues. CDR1 is SQVTM and CDR2 is ANQGSEA in the germline V gene. Trimming cost V 5 bases and J 6 bases, with 12 bases left between them. The chain's CDR3 is CSVRAILDTQYL. CDR3 nucleotide sequence: TGCAGCGTTCGGGCCATCTTGGATACGCAGTATTTG.

Ten or more counts support this clonotype. The chain recombines TRBV7-3 with TRBJ2-2; D unresolved. The germline V and J ends were trimmed by 3 bases and 7 bases, with 6 bases remaining between them. Germline CDR1 is SGHTA and CDR2 is FQGTGA. This CDR3 contains 12 residues. For the CDR3, the DNA is TGTGCCAGCAGCTTCTATAACGGGGAGCTGTTTTTT. This gives the protein CASSFYNGELFF.

The CDR3, as DNA: TGTGCCAGCAGTCGCTTCGGGGCAGGCCGAAACACAGATACGCAGTATTTT. Amino acids: CASSRFGAGRNTDTQYF. The rearrangement links TRBV3-1 to TRBJ2-3; D may correspond to TRBD1 or TRBD2 (5 bases each). Germline CDR1 and CDR2: LGHDT and YNNKEL (reference sequence). Trimming removed 6 bases at V and 2 bases at J, with 21 bases between. The CDR3 extends over 17 amino acids.

This clonotype has ten or more counts. V gene TRBV3-1 combines with J gene TRBJ2-7, with D possibly matching TRBD1 (5 bases). Trimming pared 4 bases from V and 0 bases from J, leaving 13 bases between. The CDR3 sequence is 15 residues long. CDR1 is LGHDT, CDR2 YNNKEL, per germline (reference sequence). CDR3 nucleotide sequence: TGTGCCAGCAGCCTATCCGCAGGGAACTCCTACGAGCAGTACTTC. Protein sequence: CASSLSAGNSYEQYF.

Note on this clonotype: This sequence is one base from a far larger clone and is likely a read error. As the CDR3 is not closed by the conserved phenylalanine or tryptophan, this likely results from a read error. This chain links TRBV11-2 with TRBJ1-1; D is unclear. The CDR3 is 15 residues long. Germline V lookup: CDR1 SGHAT, CDR2 FQNNGV. V lost 1 base to trimming and J lost 1 base, with 10 bases between them. CDR3 nucleotides: TGTGCCAGCAGCTTAGGGGTTCGGGGGAACACTGAAGCTTTCTCT. Translation gives CASSLGVRGNTEAFS.

This clonotype occurred many times. V is TRBV7-9 and J is TRBJ2-1; no clear D. CDR1 and CDR2 from the germline V gene are SEHNR and FQNEAQ (reference sequence). The CDR3 extends over 12 amino acids. The V gene lost 3 bases and the J gene lost 9 bases, with 9 bases spanning the gap. CDR3 amino acids: CASSLVDSEQFF. CDR3 nucleotide sequence: TGTGCCAGCAGCTTGGTCGATAGTGAGCAGTTCTTC.

This clonotype was seen at least ten times. The chain links TRBV5-1 to TRBJ2-5; weak D call: TRBD2 (6 bases). CDR3 size: 15 residues. Germline values: CDR1 SGHRS, CDR2 YFSETQ. Trimming removed 9 bases from V and 1 base from J, with 19 bases in between. The CDR3 here is CATHPGRHPQETQYF. CDR3 coding DNA: TGCGCCACCCACCCCGGGAGACACCCCCAAGAGACCCAGTACTTC.

This clonotype was picked up many times. The V call is TRBV29-1, the J call TRBJ2-2, with D uncertain. CDR1 is SQVTM and CDR2 is ANQGSEA in the germline V gene. Trimming took off 8 bases at V and 7 bases at J, with 11 bases between the two ends. The CDR3 contains 11 residues. In DNA form, the CDR3 reads TGCAGCTCCGAATATTTCGGGGAGCTGTTTTTT. The encoded protein is CSSEYFGELFF.

In this sample, this clonotype turned up many times. The V and J genes are TRBV2 and TRBJ2-7; unclear D gene. Germline assignment: CDR1 SNHLY and CDR2 FYNNEI. The CDR3 totals 11 residues. The V end lost 4 bases, the J end lost 4 bases, and 5 bases lay between the germline ends. The CDR3 DNA follows: TGTGCCAGCAGTGGATATTACGAGCAGTACTTC. Its translation: CASSGYYEQYF.

A note on this clonotype: Since a far larger clone is one base different, this is likely a read error. The conserved phenylalanine or tryptophan is not found at the CDR3 terminus, so this likely reflects a read error. This sequence joins TRBV4-1 and TRBJ2-1, with 9 bases aligning to TRBD2. Germline V lookup: CDR1 MGHRA, CDR2 YSYEKL. This CDR3 spans 17 amino acids. CDR3 protein: CASSPDPVAGVYNEQFL. CDR3 DNA sequence: TGTGCCAGCAGCCCGGATCCGGTAGCGGGAGTTTACAATGAGCAGTTCCTC.

This clonotype was found a few times. The gene calls are TRBV3-1 and TRBJ1-1; no reliable D call. Germline V gives CDR1 LGHDT, CDR2 YNNKEL (reference sequence). V was clipped by 1 base and J by 11 bases, with 17 bases between them. This CDR3 has 14 amino acids. DNA for the CDR3: TGTGCCAGCAGCCAAGGGAGTGACGGACTCCGTGCTTTCTTT. It specifies CASSQGSDGLRAFF.

This clonotype has a count of ten or more. Compared with germline, one end of the junction differs, possibly owing to a read error. This rearrangement joins TRBV5-1 to TRBJ2-1; D is unresolved. Germline CDR1 reads SGHRS; CDR2 reads YFSETQ. The CDR3 length is 13 residues. This chain's CDR3 is CASSLHGPNEQFF. In DNA form, the CDR3 reads TGTGCCAGCAGCCTGCATGGACCGAATGAGCAGTTCTTC.

This clonotype came up many times. The chain links TRBV6-2 or TRBV6-3 to TRBJ2-1; TRBD1 agrees at 7 bases. Trimming cost V 7 bases and J 0 bases; bases outside gene matches: 9. The V gene's germline CDR1 is MNHEY and CDR2 SVGEGT. The CDR3 extends over 16 amino acids. The CDR3 sequence is CASKPTGKGSYNEQFF. CDR3 in DNA: TGTGCCAGCAAACCGACAGGGAAGGGCTCCTACAATGAGCAGTTCTTC.

Details on this clonotype: This could be a read error, since a much larger clone is one nucleotide away. This CDR3 is CASSLEDGEKLLF. DNA of the CDR3: TGCGCCAGCAGCTTGGAGGACGGCGAAAAACTGTTGTTT. This chain uses TRBV5-1 with TRBJ1-4; D is undetermined. The CDR3 is 13 residues long. Germline CDR1 is SGHRS and CDR2 is YFSETQ.

In its sample, this clonotype was seen a few times. A single base separates this from a much larger clone, so it may be a read error. Since no conserved phenylalanine or tryptophan closes the CDR3, a read error is the likely cause. CDR3 DNA: TGTGCCAGCAGCTTAGAAAGAATTAACACTGAAGCTTTCTTA. Residues: CASSLERINTEAFL. The gene calls are TRBV11-1 and TRBJ1-1; D not certain. The CDR3 loop spans 14 amino acids. V lost 1 base and J lost 2, with 8 bases in between. CDR1 is SGHAT, CDR2 FQDESV, per germline (reference sequence).

This clonotype appeared many times. The chain recombines TRBV2 with TRBJ2-7; D call uncertain. V shed 2 bases and J shed 6 bases, with 8 bases lying between them. CDR3 size: 12 residues. The germline gives CDR1 SNHLY, CDR2 FYNNEI. The CDR3: CASSETPVEQYF. Here the CDR3 DNA reads TGTGCCAGCAGTGAAACGCCTGTCGAGCAGTACTTC.

The sample holds many counts of this clonotype. This chain links TRBV18 with TRBJ2-2; D is perhaps TRBD1 (6 bases). Trimming left V 3 bases short and J 6 bases short, with 20 bases between. This CDR3 is built from 17 residues. CDR1 and CDR2 from the germline V gene are KGHSH and LQKENI. CDR3 region: CASSPRQIRGSAGELFF. CDR3 in DNA: TGTGCCAGCTCACCCCGACAGATCAGGGGATCGGCCGGGGAGCTGTTTTTT.

This clonotype has a count of ten or more. The chain links TRBV4-1 to TRBJ1-4; TRBD1 matches 9 bases. V trimming: 6 bases; J trimming: 5 bases; junction bases outside the gene matches: 7. Germline V gene sequence: CDR1 MGHRA, CDR2 YSYEKL. The CDR3 runs to 15 residues. In DNA, the CDR3 is TGCGCCAGCAGACGTACAGGGGGCGAGAATGAAAAACTGTTTTTT. It is translated as CASRRTGGENEKLFF.

This clonotype was seen many times. The chain uses TRBV9 and TRBJ2-3, with D perhaps TRBD2 (7 bases). The CDR3 length is 18 residues. Trimming cost V 0 bases and J 3 bases, with 20 bases left between them. Germline assignment: CDR1 SGDLS and CDR2 YYNGEE. CDR3 amino acids: CASSVGAVGGGGTDTQYF. Here the CDR3 DNA reads TGTGCCAGCAGCGTAGGGGCTGTGGGGGGCGGGGGAACAGATACGCAGTATTTT.